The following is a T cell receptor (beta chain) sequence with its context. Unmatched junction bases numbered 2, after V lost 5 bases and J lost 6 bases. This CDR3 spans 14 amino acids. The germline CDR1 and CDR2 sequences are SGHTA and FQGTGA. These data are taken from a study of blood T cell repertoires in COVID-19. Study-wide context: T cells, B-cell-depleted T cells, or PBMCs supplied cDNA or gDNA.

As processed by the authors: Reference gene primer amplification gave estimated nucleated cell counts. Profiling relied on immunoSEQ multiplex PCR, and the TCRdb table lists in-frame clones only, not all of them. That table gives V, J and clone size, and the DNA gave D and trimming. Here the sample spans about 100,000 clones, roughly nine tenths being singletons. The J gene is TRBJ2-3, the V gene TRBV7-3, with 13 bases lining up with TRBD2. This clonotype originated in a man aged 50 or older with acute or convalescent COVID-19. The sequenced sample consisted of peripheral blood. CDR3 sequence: CASSPGLAGDTQYF. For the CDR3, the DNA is TGTGCCAGCAGCCCGGGACTAGCGGGGGATACGCAGTATTTT.